These 5 T cell receptor beta chains share one sample of origin, sequenced in a study of blood T cells in healthy people across ages. Next came a second PCR, run for 7 to 11 cycles, which used a sample-barcoded 5' primer along with a J-beta primer mix. Each CDR3 protein is one row after TCRdb ran MiXCR on the 5' RACE reads. The table shows around 1.7 million distinct CDR3 sequences, with 28% occurring only once. Sequenced input: blood. The receptors come from a woman younger than 45 in good health.

The gene calls are TRBV6-6 and TRBJ1-5, with D hard to call. Deletions cut 1 base from V and 7 bases from J, with 11 bases between. This CDR3 has 14 amino acids. In germline, CDR1 is MNHNY, CDR2 SVGAGI (reference sequence). The CDR3 DNA reads as TGTGCCAGCAGTTACTTGGGATCCCTGCAGCCCCAGCATTTT. It encodes CASSYLGSLQPQHF.

V usage is TRBV20-1 and J usage is TRBJ2-2; 7 bases align to TRBD1. The junction had 2 bases not matched to a gene; V was cut back by 0 bases and J by 4 bases. The CDR3 has 14 residues. Per the germline V gene, CDR1 is DFQATT and CDR2 is SNEGSKA (reference sequence). CDR3 in DNA: TGCAGTGCTAGAGAGGGGACAGCCACCGGGGAGCTGTTTTTT. It codes for CSAREGTATGELFF.

This clonotype was detected ten times or more. This chain connects TRBV6-5 to TRBJ2-1; D gene ambiguous. V dropped 2 bases and J dropped 8 bases, with 10 bases sitting between them. Germline V gene data show CDR1 as MNHEY and CDR2 as SVGAGI. The CDR3 spans 13 residues. The CDR3 region is CASSYESTYEQFF. The DNA of the CDR3 is TGTGCCAGCAGTTACGAGTCAACCTATGAGCAGTTCTTC.

The table lists this clonotype with a few counts. The chain uses TRBV7-9 and TRBJ2-1, with no clear D. Germline V CDR1 and CDR2: SEHNR, FQNEAQ (reference sequence). V gave up 10 bases and J gave up 12 bases, with 10 bases separating them. CDR3 length equals 9 residues. CDR3 bases: TGTGCCACCCAAGACGGGCAGTTCTTC. Encoded protein: CATQDGQFF.

The V gene is TRBV6-5, the J gene TRBJ2-1; maybe TRBD1 (5 bases). V was cut by 6 bases and J by 4 bases, with 16 bases left in between. CDR3 size: 15 residues. Germline V CDR1 and CDR2: MNHEY, SVGAGI. This CDR3 is CASSPDRSIYNEQFF. The CDR3 DNA follows: TGTGCCAGCAGCCCCGACAGATCCATTTACAATGAGCAGTTCTTC.